This record looks at one T cell receptor (beta chain) sequence and its context. TCRdb's copy holds only in-frame clones and misses some; the assay was immunoSEQ multiplex PCR. The sample has approximately 110,000 clones, approximately 80% seen once. This specimen belongs to a study of radiotherapy plus CTLA-4 blockade in lung cancer. The V gene end was trimmed by 4 bases and the J gene end by 0 bases; junction bases not matched to a gene: 3. This CDR3 contains 16 residues. The germline V gene has CDR1 SGHTA and CDR2 FQGNSA. The receptor was isolated from a human donor with non-small cell lung cancer that progressed on radiotherapy plus ipilimumab. Some clones in this sample may be carry-over from other donors' samples. The sample consisted of peripheral blood, taken from a patient treated with radiotherapy plus ipilimumab. The chain carries TRBV7-2 and TRBJ2-5, with TRBD2 matching 12 bases. This CDR3 is CASSSLAGGYQETQYF. CDR3 sequence (DNA): TGTGCCAGCAGCTCGCTAGCGGGGGGGTACCAAGAGACCCAGTACTTC.